The 9 T cell receptor beta chains below all came from one sample that was sequenced in a study of cytomegalovirus exposure and HLA in healthy donors. Vbeta (60) and Jbeta (13) primers were used in the PCR. Generated by immunoSEQ multiplex PCR, the TCRdb table keeps only in-frame clones and is missing some. The sample lists 190,000 or so clones, 75% to 90% occurring once. The sample taken for sequencing was PBMCs. The receptors were gathered from a boy aged 5-17 years in good health and CMV-seronegative.

The V call is TRBV29-1, the J call TRBJ1-2, with TRBD1 matching 7 bases. Germline assignment: CDR1 SQVTM and CDR2 ANQGSEA. This CDR3 is 12 amino acids long. V shed 6 bases and J 5 bases; nucleotides not matched to a gene: 6. The CDR3 DNA reads TGCAGCGTCGACAGGGTGGTTTATGGCTACACCTTC. Translation: CSVDRVVYGYTF.

The chain links TRBV2 to TRBJ2-1, with TRBD2 matching over 10 bases. The CDR3 is 15 residues long. The V gene's germline CDR1 is SNHLY and CDR2 FYNNEI. Germline trimming cut 5 bases from V and 10 bases from J; bases unmatched to any gene: 11. The CDR3 DNA follows: TGTGCCAGCAGTCCATCAGCTAGCGGGAGCATGGAGCAGTTCTTC. This gives the protein CASSPSASGSMEQFF.

The chain has TRBV6-1 and TRBJ1-1, with TRBD1 as a possible D gene (6 bases). This CDR3 is built from 14 residues. Germline V gives CDR1 MNHNS, CDR2 SASEGT. Trimming took off 4 bases at V and 4 bases at J, with 13 bases between the two ends. The CDR3 spells CASSVETGLTEAFF. In nucleotides, the CDR3 is TGTGCCAGCAGTGTAGAGACAGGCCTCACTGAAGCTTTCTTT.

The chain combines TRBV5-6 with TRBJ1-2; D is ambiguous. CDR3 length: 15 residues. Germline V gives CDR1 SGHDT, CDR2 YYEEEE. With 4 bases removed from V and 0 bases from J, the gap between germline ends came to 13 bases. CDR3 bases: TGTGCCAGCAGCCCCCCGTGGGCAGCTAACTATGGCTACACCTTC. Encoded protein: CASSPPWAANYGYTF.

This rearrangement joins TRBV7-2 to TRBJ2-1, with TRBD2 matching 14 bases. V shed 0 bases, J shed 14 bases, and the junction held 3 bases outside the gene matches. Looked up from germline, CDR1 is SGHTA and CDR2 is FQGNSA. This CDR3 spans 14 amino acids. CDR3 region: CASSLAGTSGREFF. CDR3 in DNA: TGTGCCAGCAGCTTAGCCGGGACTAGCGGGAGAGAGTTCTTC.

This clone was seen more than once but under ten times. The rearrangement uses TRBV4-2 and TRBJ2-5; 10 nucleotides line up with TRBD1. The J segment lost 5 bases and the V segment lost 4 bases, leaving 4 bases of the junction unmatched. There are 14 residues in the CDR3. Germline lookup yields CDR1 LGHNA and CDR2 YNFKEQ. The CDR3 sequence is CASSLDRGRETQYF. CDR3 DNA: TGTGCCAGCAGCCTTGACAGGGGGCGGGAGACCCAGTACTTC.

The chain links TRBV7-2 to TRBJ2-1, with TRBD2 identical over 7 bases. Germline V gene data show CDR1 as SGHTA and CDR2 as FQGNSA. J was trimmed by 0 bases and V by 5 bases; bases with no gene match: 7. The CDR3 totals 16 residues. The CDR3 nucleotides read TGTGCCAGCAGCGCCTTCGGGGGGAGCTCCTACAATGAGCAGTTCTTC. It encodes CASSAFGGSSYNEQFF.

This sequence joins TRBV4-1 and TRBJ2-3; the match to TRBD1 covers 8 bases. The V gene's germline CDR1 is MGHRA and CDR2 YSYEKL. The CDR3 sequence is 17 residues long. Losses at the gene ends were 2 bases for V and 3 bases for J; bases not matched to a gene: 10. CDR3 residues: CASSQIPGGFGTDTQYF. The CDR3 region has the DNA TGCGCCAGCAGCCAAATACCAGGGGGCTTCGGGACAGATACGCAGTATTTT.

V usage is TRBV6-6 and J usage is TRBJ1-2; no clear D gene. The CDR3 is made up of 12 amino acids. V dropped 2 bases and J dropped 5 bases, with 6 bases sitting between them. Germline V gene lookup returns CDR1 MNHNY and CDR2 SVGAGI (reference sequence). Here the CDR3 DNA reads TGTGCCAGCAGTTACGAGGATTATGGCTACACCTTC. The encoded protein is CASSYEDYGYTF.